A selection of T cell receptor beta chains follows, all from one sample in a study of cytomegalovirus exposure and HLA in healthy donors. Data came from immunoSEQ multiplex PCR; TCRdb stores just in-frame clones and leaves some out. The sample consists of about 100,000 clones, more than 65% of them appearing once. Sequenced: PBMCs. These receptors all stem from a woman between 45 and 65 years old in good health and CMV-seropositive. Both conserved end residues are part of each CDR3. The D gene is left open where the match is weak. Size is omitted from some rows. Given values are once, few, many or a class for expanded clones.

TRBJ1-3,-,TRBV5-5,-,11,CASSLSNTIYF,TGTGCCAGCAGCCTGAGCAACACCATATATTTT
TRBJ2-4,-,TRBV9,TRBD1,16,CASSPQTGLAKNIQYF,TGTGCCAGCAGCCCCCAGACAGGGCTAGCCAAAAACATTCAGTACTTC
TRBJ1-1,-,TRBV7-9,-,15,CASSLEGRVNTEAFF,TGTGCCAGCAGCTTAGAGGGCAGGGTGAACACTGAAGCTTTCTTT
TRBJ1-2,-,TRBV6-5,-,11,CASRQSYGYTF,TGTGCCAGCAGACAAAGTTATGGCTACACCTTC
TRBJ1-6,-,TRBV7-9,-,14,CASSLMRSDSPLHF,TGTGCCAGCAGCTTAATGAGGAGTGATTCACCCCTCCACTTT
TRBJ2-1,once,TRBV27,-,11,CASSFGNEQFF,TGTGCCAGCAGTTTCGGCAATGAGCAGTTCTTC
TRBJ2-7,-,TRBV7-6,TRBD2,15,CASSSVAGSGREQYF,TGTGCCAGCAGCTCCGTAGCGGGGTCTGGTCGCGAGCAGTACTTC
TRBJ2-1,-,TRBV4-1,-,15,CASSQDGSGYNEQFF,TGCGCCAGCAGCCAAGACGGGAGTGGGTACAATGAGCAGTTCTTC
TRBJ2-5,-,TRBV6-5,TRBD1,15,CASSYRDRQKETQYF,TGTGCCAGCAGTTACCGGGACAGACAAAAAGAGACCCAGTACTTC
TRBJ2-3,few,TRBV2,-,13,CASSKQVTDTQYF,TGTGCCAGCAGTAAACAGGTCACAGATACGCAGTATTTT
TRBJ1-4,-,TRBV7-9,-,13,CASSLMAGGKLFF,TGTGCCAGCAGCTTGATGGCGGGGGGAAAACTGTTTTTT
TRBJ2-2,-,TRBV30,TRBD2,16,CAWSVRLAVGTGELFF,TGTGCCTGGAGTGTAAGGCTAGCGGTTGGCACCGGGGAGCTGTTTTTT
TRBJ2-2,-,TRBV5-4,TRBD2,16,CASSSGLDPGTGELFF,TGTGCCAGCAGCTCCGGACTAGATCCGGGCACCGGGGAGCTGTTTTTT
TRBJ2-7,-,TRBV7-9,TRBD2,15,CSSSGGGIPFHEQYF,TGTTCCAGCAGCGGGGGGGGGATCCCTTTTCACGAGCAGTACTTC
TRBJ2-1,-,TRBV5-8,TRBD2,17,CASSLLGGAGEYNEQFF,TGTGCCAGCAGCTTGTTGGGGGGAGCGGGAGAGTACAATGAGCAGTTCTTC
TRBJ1-1,-,TRBV9,TRBD1,15,CASSSQTGGGTEAFF,TGTGCCAGCAGCTCTCAGACAGGGGGTGGCACTGAAGCTTTCTTT